This T cell receptor (beta chain) originates from a study of shared clonotypes between healthy human individuals. Broader study findings: In having few donors, the study represented limited genetic and exposure-history diversity.

Division of CD4+ cells produced a CD45RA+ naive subset and a CD45RA-negative memory subset. Germline CDR1 is KGHSH and CDR2 is LQKENI. V was trimmed by 5 bases and J by 5 bases, leaving 10 bases between them. This CDR3 comprises 12 residues. As to this clone: Its antigen is still unknown.

Data came from immunoSEQ multiplex PCR; TCRdb stores just in-frame clones and leaves some out. Among 2 million to 2.5 million clones, roughly 92% were seen once, and the ten largest hold around 0.38%. V gene TRBV18 combines with J gene TRBJ2-7; TRBD1 might be the D (6 bases). This sequence originates from a man aged 18 to 30 in good health. Some clones in this sample may be carry-over from other donors' samples. Sequencing used naive CD4+ T cells from PBMCs. Subset defined: CD45RA+ positively selected. For the CDR3, the DNA is TGTGCCAGCTCATCCCGACAGGACGAGCAGTACTTC. It yields the protein CASSSRQDEQYF. The full variable domain, in which reference TRBV18 and TRBJ2-7 provide the parts outside the CDR3, is NAGVMQNPRHLVRRRGQEARLRCSPMKGHSHVYWYRQLPEEGLKFMVYLQKENIIDESGMPKERFSAEFPKEGPSILRIQQVVRGDSAAYFCASSSRQDEQYFGPGTRLTVT.